This entry describes one T cell receptor beta chain. These data belong to a study of control samples from healthy donors and cancer patients. V was trimmed by 5 bases and J by 6 bases, leaving 13 bases between them. The CDR3 loop spans 13 amino acids. CDR1 and CDR2 from the germline V gene are SGHRS and YFSETQ. TCRdb's table, derived via immunoSEQ multiplex PCR, lists solely in-frame clones and lacks some. The sample yields 90,000 to 140,000 clones, 83% seen once. The clonotype comes from a woman aged 45-60 years in good health. Sample: blood. The chain uses TRBV5-1 and TRBJ2-3; D unclear. The CDR3 DNA reads TGCGCCAGCAGAGGTAGCCCGAGGGATACGCAGTATTTT. It codes for CASRGSPRDTQYF.